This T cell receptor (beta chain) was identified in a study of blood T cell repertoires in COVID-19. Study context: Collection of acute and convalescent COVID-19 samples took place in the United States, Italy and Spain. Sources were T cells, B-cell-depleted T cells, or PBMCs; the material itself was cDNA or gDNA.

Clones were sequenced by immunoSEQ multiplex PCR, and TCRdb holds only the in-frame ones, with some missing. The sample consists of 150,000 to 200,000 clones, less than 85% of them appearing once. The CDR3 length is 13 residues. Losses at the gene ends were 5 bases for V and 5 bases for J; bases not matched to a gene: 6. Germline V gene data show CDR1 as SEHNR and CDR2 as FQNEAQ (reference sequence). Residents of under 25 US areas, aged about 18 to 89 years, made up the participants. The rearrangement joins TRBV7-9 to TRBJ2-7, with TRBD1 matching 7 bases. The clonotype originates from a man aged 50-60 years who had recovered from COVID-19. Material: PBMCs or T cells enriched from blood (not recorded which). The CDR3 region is CASSPRQGDEQYF. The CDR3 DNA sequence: TGTGCCAGCAGCCCACGACAGGGCGACGAGCAGTACTTC.